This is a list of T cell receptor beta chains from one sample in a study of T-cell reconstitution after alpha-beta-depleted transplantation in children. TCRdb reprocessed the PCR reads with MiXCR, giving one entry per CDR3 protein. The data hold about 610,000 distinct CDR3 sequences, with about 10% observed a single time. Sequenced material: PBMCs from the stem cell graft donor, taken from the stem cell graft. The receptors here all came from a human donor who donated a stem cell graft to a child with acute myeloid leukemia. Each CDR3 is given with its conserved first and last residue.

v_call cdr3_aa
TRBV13 CASSSLGTLPFHHF
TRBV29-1 CSSRSQTSSYEQYF
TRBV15 CATSRERASYEQYF
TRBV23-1 CASSQSCSPQETQYF
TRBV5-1 CASSFWAAHPPYEQYF
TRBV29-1 CSPSSPSLGDTQYF
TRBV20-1 CSARGDRGALNEKLFF
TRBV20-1 CSARDLKWSTDTQYF
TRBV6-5 CASSYELLNTEAFF
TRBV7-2 CASSYTRTGGEAFF
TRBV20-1 CSASNRGDNSPLHF
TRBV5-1 CASSLEVGRQNYGYTF
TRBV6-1 CASRQDLKDTQYF
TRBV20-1 CSAREQMGQQDTEAFF
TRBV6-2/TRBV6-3 CASRTTRTSGRVAGELFF
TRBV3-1 CASSQVAQETQYF
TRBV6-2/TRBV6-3 CASSYHALYEQYF
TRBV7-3 CASSLRGAVITDTQYF
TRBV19 CASRSGTTNEKLFF
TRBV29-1 CSVRDGGYEQYF
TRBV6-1 CASSGAGNTEAFF
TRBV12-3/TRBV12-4 CASSLSSLWEGLSEQFF
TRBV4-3 CASSPFGGGRPTNEQFF
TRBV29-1 CSVPLLAGGEQYF
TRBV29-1 CSAPTKGNTEAFF
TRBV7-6 CASTMGPSYEQYF
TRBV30 CAWSVLSDTQYF
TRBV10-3 CAISERAYEQYF
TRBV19 CASSRQLNTEAFF
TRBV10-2 CASQSNWGQGYSPLHF
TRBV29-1 CSVVGSAGEQYF
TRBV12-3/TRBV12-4 CASSFGGAETQYF
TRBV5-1 CASSLLGGRAVYNEQFF
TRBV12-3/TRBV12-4 CASRDLAGRANEQFF
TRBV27 CASKSWDGETQYF
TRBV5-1 CASSSLPAAQGREKLFF
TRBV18 CASSPFPNLGEGRIRAGANVLTF
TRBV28 CASSTEVGRTDTQYF
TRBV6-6 CASRPGGGEQFF
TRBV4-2 CASSQAGAGGPKDTQYF
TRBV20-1 CSARVGLGGNQPQHF
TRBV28 CASRPRQGGEGQPQHF
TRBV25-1 CASSEPFGQGGNEQYF